This TCR beta chain was profiled in a study of vaccination and CD4 T cells after COVID-19. Sequencing of DNA taken from cultured CD4+ T cells relied on the Oncomine TCR Beta short-read assay. TCRdb reprocessed the PCR reads via MiXCR and lists one record per CDR3 protein. The repertoire has more than 9,000 distinct CDR3 sequences, 20% to 25% of them found once; the top ten carry approximately 12%. Treatment denoted: approximately nine-day PBMC culture with coronavirus spike peptide pools or control peptides (ViraFEST assay). This clonotype is classed as medium-sized. Antigen unknown. Trimming took 5 bases from V and 4 from J; bases not matched to a gene: 13. Per germline, CDR1 MNHEY and CDR2 SMNVEV (reference sequence). The CDR3 is made up of 17 amino acids.

The sample consisted of CD4+ T cells from blood, cultured in vitro, taken before SARS-CoV-2 vaccination. The chain has TRBV27 and TRBJ2-3; TRBD1 agrees at 9 bases. The origin of this receptor is a human donor who received a COVID-19 vaccine. CDR3: CASSLLLGTGRADTQYF. CDR3 in DNA: TGTGCCAGCAGTCTCTTGCTTGGGACAGGGAGAGCAGATACGCAGTATTTT.